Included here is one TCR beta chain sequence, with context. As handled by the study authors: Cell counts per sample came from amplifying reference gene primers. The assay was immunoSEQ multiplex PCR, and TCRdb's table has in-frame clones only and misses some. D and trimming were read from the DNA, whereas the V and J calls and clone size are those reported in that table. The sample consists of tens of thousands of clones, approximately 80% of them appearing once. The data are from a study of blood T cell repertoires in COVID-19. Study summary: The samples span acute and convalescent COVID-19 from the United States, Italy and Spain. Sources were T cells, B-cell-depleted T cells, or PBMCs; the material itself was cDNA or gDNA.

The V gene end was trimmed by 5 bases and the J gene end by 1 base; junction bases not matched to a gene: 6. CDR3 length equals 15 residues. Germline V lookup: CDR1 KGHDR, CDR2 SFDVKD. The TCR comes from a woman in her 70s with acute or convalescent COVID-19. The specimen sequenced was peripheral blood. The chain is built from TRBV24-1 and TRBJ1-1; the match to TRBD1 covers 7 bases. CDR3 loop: CATSAPGTANTEAFF. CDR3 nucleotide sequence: TGTGCCACCAGTGCCCCGGGGACAGCGAACACTGAAGCTTTCTTT.